The 18 T cell receptor beta chains reported below all come from one sample, sequenced in a study of CXCR3-negative and CXCR3-positive naive CD8 T cells. The libraries of TRB cDNA were prepared using 5' RACE with UMI labels. TCRdb processed the 5' RACE reads again and assigns one entry to each CDR3 protein, with no DNA. The sample includes tens of thousands of distinct CDR3 sequences. Sequencing was carried out using naive CXCR3- CD8+ T cells from blood. Specified subset: CD45RO-CCR7+CD27+CD95- naive CD8+ T cells lacking CXCR3 (TNR3-). These receptors were obtained from a human donor in good health. Some clones in this sample may be carry-over from other donors' samples.

The chain carries TRBV6-4 and TRBJ2-1. The CDR3 runs to 15 residues. Germline CDR1 and CDR2: MRHNA and SNTAGT. CDR3 loop: CASSDTGGTHNEQFF.

This chain joins TRBV9 and TRBJ2-2; TCRdb's assignment of TRBD1 cannot be checked, as there is no DNA. Germline CDR1 reads SGDLS; CDR2 reads YYNGEE. The CDR3 has 15 amino acids. CDR3 region: CASSGWDRGDGELFF.

The chain recombines TRBV7-9 with TRBJ2-5; TCRdb's D gene call, TRBD1, goes unchecked for lack of DNA. The germline V gene encodes CDR1 SEHNR and CDR2 FQNEAQ (reference sequence). The CDR3 totals 15 residues. The CDR3 is CASSSRQTGSETQYF.

This chain links TRBV12-3 or TRBV12-4 with TRBJ1-5. The CDR3 runs to 15 residues. CDR3 residues: CASRFAGGSNQPQHF.

This chain links TRBV7-9 with TRBJ2-1; TCRdb proposes TRBD1, but this gene call is untestable without DNA. The CDR3 spans 15 residues. Germline values: CDR1 SEHNR, CDR2 FQNEAQ (reference sequence). The CDR3 sequence: CASSRVGQGTNEQFF.

The chain couples TRBV9 to TRBJ1-1. In germline, CDR1 is SGDLS, CDR2 YYNGEE. The CDR3 has 15 amino acids. The CDR3 sequence is CASSPDGGVKTEAFF.

This CDR3 reads CASSWGLAGDQETQYF. V gene TRBV7-2 combines with J gene TRBJ2-5; the TRBD2 assignment by TCRdb is unverifiable without DNA. There are 16 residues in the CDR3. The germline V gene encodes CDR1 SGHTA and CDR2 FQGNSA.

The rearrangement joins TRBV2 to TRBJ1-5; TCRdb indicates TRBD1, and absent DNA this call remains unverified. CDR3 length equals 16 residues. CDR1 is SNHLY and CDR2 is FYNNEI in the germline V gene. The CDR3 protein is CASALAETGVDQPQHF.

V gene TRBV4-3 combines with J gene TRBJ1-2. The CDR3 sequence is 14 residues long. Per germline, CDR1 LGHNA and CDR2 YSLEER. CDR3 in amino acids: CASSQNSDNYGYTF.

The V gene is TRBV7-6, the J gene TRBJ2-1; absent DNA, TCRdb's TRBD2 call cannot be checked. Germline V gene lookup returns CDR1 SGHVS and CDR2 FNYEAQ. This CDR3 comprises 16 residues. The CDR3 here is CASSRTSGGAFNEQFF.

The CDR3 loop is CASSTRDRLNTEAFF. The chain uses TRBV6-2 or TRBV6-3 and TRBJ1-1; TCRdb names TRBD1, which stays unverified in the absence of DNA. The CDR3 contains 15 residues. CDR1 MNHEY and CDR2 SVGEGT come from the germline V gene.

The CDR3 spells CASSPTEGYGYTF. V usage is TRBV12-3 or TRBV12-4 and J usage is TRBJ1-2; TCRdb lists TRBD1, though no DNA is available to test this call. The CDR3 contains 13 residues.

The V and J genes are TRBV7-9 and TRBJ1-4. The germline V gene has CDR1 SEHNR and CDR2 FQNEAQ (reference sequence). The CDR3 is 15 amino acids. This CDR3 reads CASSPPRATNEKLFF.

V is TRBV4-2 and J is TRBJ2-7; absent DNA, TCRdb's TRBD1 call cannot be checked. The CDR3 contains 15 residues. Germline-derived CDR1 and CDR2 are LGHNA and YNFKEQ. This chain's CDR3 is CASSQAATASYEQYF.

The chain employs TRBV12-3 or TRBV12-4 and TRBJ1-5; TCRdb's D call, TRBD1, is unchecked because there is no DNA. This CDR3 region has 16 residues. The CDR3 sequence: CASSLSQGSLSQPQHF.

The chain uses TRBV12-5 and TRBJ1-1. Germline V lookup: CDR1 LGHNT, CDR2 FRNRAP. The CDR3 runs 13 residues. CDR3 region: CASGLSGRTGAFF.

This chain links TRBV14 with TRBJ2-4; without DNA, the TCRdb call of TRBD1 cannot be checked. Germline CDR1 is SGHDN and CDR2 is FVKESK. CDR3 size: 16 residues. The CDR3 loop reads CASSQWTGDAKNIQYF.

The chain couples TRBV15 to TRBJ2-7; as DNA is missing, the TRBD2 call by TCRdb cannot be tested. The germline V gene has CDR1 LNHNV and CDR2 YYDKDF (reference sequence). The CDR3 sequence is 13 residues long. CDR3: CATSGGILYEQYF.